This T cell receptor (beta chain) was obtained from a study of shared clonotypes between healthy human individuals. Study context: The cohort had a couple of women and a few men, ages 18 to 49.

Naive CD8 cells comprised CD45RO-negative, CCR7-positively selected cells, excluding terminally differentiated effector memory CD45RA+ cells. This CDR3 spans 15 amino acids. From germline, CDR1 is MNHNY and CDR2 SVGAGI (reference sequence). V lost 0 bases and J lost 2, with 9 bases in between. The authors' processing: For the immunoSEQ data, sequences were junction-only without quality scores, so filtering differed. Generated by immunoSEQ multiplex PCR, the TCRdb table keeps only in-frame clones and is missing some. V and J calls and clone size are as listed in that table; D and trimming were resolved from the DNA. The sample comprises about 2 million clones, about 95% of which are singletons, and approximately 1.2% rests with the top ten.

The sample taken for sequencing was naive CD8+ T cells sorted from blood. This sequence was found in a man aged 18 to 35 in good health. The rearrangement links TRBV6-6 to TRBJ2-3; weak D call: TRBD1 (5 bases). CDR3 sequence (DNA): TGTGCCAGCAGTTACTCCGGACAACCCACAGATACGCAGTATTTT. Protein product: CASSYSGQPTDTQYF.